Included here is one T cell receptor beta chain sequence, with context. The antigen is undetermined. The data belong to a study of memory CD4+ T cells and cytomegalovirus serostatus. General observations from the study: Suggested: most of the CMV-linked TCR signature lies in CD4+ memory cells.

The CDR3 runs to 17 residues. Germline V gives CDR1 GTSNPN, CDR2 SVGIG (reference sequence). The germline V and J ends were trimmed by 2 bases and 1 base, with 19 bases remaining between them. The sort gate was single viable CD3+CD4+CD8-CD45RO+ cells for memory CD4+ T cells. Libraries were prepared by immunoSEQ multiplex PCR; TCRdb keeps only in-frame clonotypes and omits some of them. The sample consists of over 65,000 clones, around four fifths of them appearing once. This chain connects TRBV30 to TRBJ2-3; the D gene is possibly TRBD2 (6 bases). Sequenced sample: memory CD4+ T cells from blood. The source of this sequence is an adult in good health and CMV-seropositive. CDR3 region: CAWSTPLGDLGTDTQYF. CDR3 DNA: TGTGCCTGGAGTACCCCCTTGGGGGACTTGGGCACAGATACGCAGTATTTT. The full variable domain, completed using reference TRBV30 and TRBJ2-3, is SQTIHQWPATLVQPVGSPLSLECTVEGTSNPNLYWYRQAAGRGLQLLFYSVGIGQISSEVPQNLSASRPQDRQFILSSKKLLLSDSGFYLCAWSTPLGDLGTDTQYFGPGTRLTVL.